The rows below give T cell receptor beta chains drawn from one sample of a study of blood T cells in healthy people across ages. A single record per CDR3 protein comes from TCRdb applying MiXCR to the 5' RACE reads. This table has around 1.5 million distinct CDR3 sequences, roughly 45% appearing once. Source material: blood. These receptors all stem from a woman aged 18-29 years in good health. Both conserved end residues are part of each CDR3. The order of the fields is J gene, clone size, D gene, CDR3 length, V gene, CDR3 DNA, CDR3 protein. The D gene is left open where the match is weak. Size is stated for part of the rows, as once, few or many counts, or as a class when the clone is expanded.

j_gene: TRBJ2-2
abundance: .
d_gene: .
len: 16
v_gene: TRBV11-2
CDR3nt: TGTGCCAGCAGCCCTGGGGGGACAGTGAACACCGGGGAGCTGTTTTTT
CDR3aa: CASSPGGTVNTGELFF

j_gene: TRBJ2-1
abundance: .
d_gene: TRBD2
len: 17
v_gene: TRBV28
CDR3nt: TGTGCCAGCAGCTCTAACCCCCCGGGACTAGCGTTTGATGAGCAGTTCTTC
CDR3aa: CASSSNPPGLAFDEQFF

j_gene: TRBJ1-2
abundance: once
d_gene: .
len: 14
v_gene: TRBV5-1
CDR3nt: TGCGCCAGCAGCTTGAGCAGCTCTCAGGGGGGCTACACCTTC
CDR3aa: CASSLSSSQGGYTF

j_gene: TRBJ2-7
abundance: .
d_gene: TRBD1
len: 17
v_gene: TRBV27
CDR3nt: TGTGCCAGCAGTTTAGTTTATAGGGACAGGGCATCATACGAGCAGTACTTC
CDR3aa: CASSLVYRDRASYEQYF

j_gene: TRBJ1-2
abundance: .
d_gene: .
len: 14
v_gene: TRBV4-1
CDR3nt: TGCGCCAGCAGCCAAGATTCCCATCTGTATGGCTACACCTTC
CDR3aa: CASSQDSHLYGYTF

j_gene: TRBJ1-2
abundance: few
d_gene: TRBD1
len: 15
v_gene: TRBV20-1
CDR3nt: TGCAGTGCTAGAGATTCTGACAGGGTGTCACATGGCTACACCTTC
CDR3aa: CSARDSDRVSHGYTF

j_gene: TRBJ2-7
abundance: few
d_gene: TRBD2
len: 18
v_gene: TRBV7-2
CDR3nt: TGTGCCAGCAGCCCCTACCTTATGGGGGGGGGGACCTCCTACGAGCAGTACTTC
CDR3aa: CASSPYLMGGGTSYEQYF

j_gene: TRBJ2-7
abundance: few
d_gene: TRBD1
len: 15
v_gene: TRBV14
CDR3nt: TGTGCCAGCAGGCGATCGGGACAGAGCTCCTACGAGCAGTACTTC
CDR3aa: CASRRSGQSSYEQYF

j_gene: TRBJ2-3
abundance: .
d_gene: TRBD2
len: 14
v_gene: TRBV28
CDR3nt: TGTGCCAGCAACCTAGCGGGGGGGGAGCCTACGCAGTATTTT
CDR3aa: CASNLAGGEPTQYF

j_gene: TRBJ1-2
abundance: .
d_gene: .
len: 14
v_gene: TRBV18
CDR3nt: TGTGCCAGCTCACTGGGCTTAGCTAACTATGGCTACACCTTC
CDR3aa: CASSLGLANYGYTF

j_gene: TRBJ2-7
abundance: .
d_gene: TRBD1
len: 18
v_gene: TRBV6-1
CDR3nt: TGTGCCAGCGCCACCGAGGGAGATAGGACAGGGACTCCCTACGAGCAGTACTTC
CDR3aa: CASATEGDRTGTPYEQYF

j_gene: TRBJ2-1
abundance: .
d_gene: TRBD2
len: 16
v_gene: TRBV2
CDR3nt: TGTGCCAGCAGTTTTACGGGACTAGCGGGATACAATGAGCAGTTCTTC
CDR3aa: CASSFTGLAGYNEQFF

j_gene: TRBJ2-3
abundance: .
d_gene: .
len: 12
v_gene: TRBV7-9
CDR3nt: TGTGCCAGCAGGTCCAGGGGAGATACGCAGTATTTT
CDR3aa: CASRSRGDTQYF

j_gene: TRBJ2-7
abundance: few
d_gene: TRBD1
len: 16
v_gene: TRBV4-1
CDR3nt: TGCGCCAGCAGCCAATCGTCCGGGACAGGGTCCTACGAGCAGTACTTC
CDR3aa: CASSQSSGTGSYEQYF

j_gene: TRBJ2-7
abundance: .
d_gene: TRBD1
len: 14
v_gene: TRBV7-9
CDR3nt: TGTGCCAGCAGCTCGCCGGGACAGAGGGGCGAGCAGTACTTC
CDR3aa: CASSSPGQRGEQYF

j_gene: TRBJ2-1
abundance: .
d_gene: .
len: 15
v_gene: TRBV30
CDR3nt: TGTGCCTGGAGTGCCGGGGCCTTGGGGTACAATGAGCAGTTCTTC
CDR3aa: CAWSAGALGYNEQFF

j_gene: TRBJ2-7
abundance: few
d_gene: .
len: 14
v_gene: TRBV20-1
CDR3nt: TGCAGTGCTAGCAGGACAGATCGCTCCTACGAGCAGTACTTC
CDR3aa: CSASRTDRSYEQYF

j_gene: TRBJ1-5
abundance: .
d_gene: TRBD1
len: 14
v_gene: TRBV11-2
CDR3nt: TGTGCCTGCAGCTACGGGACAGGGGATCAGCCCCAGCATTTT
CDR3aa: CACSYGTGDQPQHF

j_gene: TRBJ2-7
abundance: few
d_gene: TRBD2
len: 17
v_gene: TRBV25-1
CDR3nt: TGTGCCAGCAGTCTAGCGGGGAGGTCCCCCAGCCGCTACGAGCAGTACTTC
CDR3aa: CASSLAGRSPSRYEQYF

j_gene: TRBJ2-1
abundance: .
d_gene: .
len: 13
v_gene: TRBV3-1
CDR3nt: TGTGCCAGCAGCCAGGGTCTAGCATCTGAGCAGTTCTTC
CDR3aa: CASSQGLASEQFF

j_gene: TRBJ2-7
abundance: .
d_gene: .
len: 11
v_gene: TRBV7-9
CDR3nt: TGTGCCGGCGTTAAGAACTACGAGCAGTACTTC
CDR3aa: CAGVKNYEQYF

j_gene: TRBJ2-7
abundance: few
d_gene: .
len: 19
v_gene: TRBV6-2/TRBV6-3
CDR3nt: TGTGCCAGCAGTTCCCATGGGATCCGAACAGGGGAGGGCCCCTACGAGCAGTACTTC
CDR3aa: CASSSHGIRTGEGPYEQYF

j_gene: TRBJ2-1
abundance: few
d_gene: TRBD2
len: 19
v_gene: TRBV9
CDR3nt: TGTGCCAGCAGCTATACTTCCGGGACTAGCGGGATAGGTGACAATGAGCAGTTCTTC
CDR3aa: CASSYTSGTSGIGDNEQFF

j_gene: TRBJ2-5
abundance: .
d_gene: TRBD2
len: 15
v_gene: TRBV13
CDR3nt: TGTGCCAGCAGCTCGGGACTAGACAACCAAGAGACCCAGTACTTC
CDR3aa: CASSSGLDNQETQYF

j_gene: TRBJ2-7
abundance: few
d_gene: .
len: 13
v_gene: TRBV5-1
CDR3nt: TGCGCCAGCAGCTGGACGCCGGACAACGAGCAGTACTTC
CDR3aa: CASSWTPDNEQYF

j_gene: TRBJ2-7
abundance: once
d_gene: .
len: 15
v_gene: TRBV7-2
CDR3nt: TGTGCCAGCACCTGGGCGGGTCAGGGTGGCTACGAGCAGTACTTC
CDR3aa: CASTWAGQGGYEQYF

j_gene: TRBJ1-6
abundance: few
d_gene: .
len: 12
v_gene: TRBV20-1
CDR3nt: TGCAGTGCTAGACGGGAAAATTCACCCCTCCACTTT
CDR3aa: CSARRENSPLHF

j_gene: TRBJ2-3
abundance: .
d_gene: TRBD2
len: 14
v_gene: TRBV10-1
CDR3nt: TGCGCCAGCAGTAAAAGCGGGGGGGCAGATACGCAGTATTTT
CDR3aa: CASSKSGGADTQYF

j_gene: TRBJ2-7
abundance: few
d_gene: .
len: 14
v_gene: TRBV5-1
CDR3nt: TGCGCCAGCAGTCGTAGTGGCAGTGGGTACGAGCAGTACTTC
CDR3aa: CASSRSGSGYEQYF

j_gene: TRBJ2-2
abundance: .
d_gene: .
len: 13
v_gene: TRBV3-1
CDR3nt: TGTGCCAGCAGCCTCAAACCCACCGGGGAGCTGTTTTTT
CDR3aa: CASSLKPTGELFF

j_gene: TRBJ2-5
abundance: few
d_gene: .
len: 13
v_gene: TRBV6-5
CDR3nt: TGTGCCAGCAGTACGGTCCTATTGGAGACCCAGTACTTC
CDR3aa: CASSTVLLETQYF

j_gene: TRBJ2-3
abundance: .
d_gene: .
len: 16
v_gene: TRBV4-2
CDR3nt: TGTGCCAGCAGCCACCCCGTGGGCTCGAGCACAGATACGCAGTATTTT
CDR3aa: CASSHPVGSSTDTQYF

j_gene: TRBJ1-1
abundance: .
d_gene: TRBD1
len: 14
v_gene: TRBV12-3/TRBV12-4
CDR3nt: TGTGCCAGCAGTTTTGCAGGGGGTATGACTGAAGCTTTCTTT
CDR3aa: CASSFAGGMTEAFF

j_gene: TRBJ1-5
abundance: .
d_gene: .
len: 15
v_gene: TRBV7-2
CDR3nt: TGTGCCAGCAGTCGGCGGGCGGGCAGCAATCAGCCCCAGCATTTT
CDR3aa: CASSRRAGSNQPQHF

j_gene: TRBJ2-1
abundance: few
d_gene: .
len: 15
v_gene: TRBV7-2
CDR3nt: TGTGCCAGCAGCTTAGGTTGGGGCCCCTACAATGAGCAGTTCTTC
CDR3aa: CASSLGWGPYNEQFF

j_gene: TRBJ2-5
abundance: many
d_gene: .
len: 13
v_gene: TRBV29-1
CDR3nt: TGCAGCGTTGAAGATCTCATGCAAGAGACCCAGTACTTC
CDR3aa: CSVEDLMQETQYF

j_gene: TRBJ2-7
abundance: few
d_gene: .
len: 13
v_gene: TRBV7-9
CDR3nt: TGTGCCAGCAGCTTAGAGGCTAGCAGCGAGCAGTACTTC
CDR3aa: CASSLEASSEQYF

j_gene: TRBJ2-5
abundance: .
d_gene: TRBD2
len: 17
v_gene: TRBV27
CDR3nt: TGTGCCAGCAGTTCCCTCCTAGCGGGGGGGCCATTAAAGACCCAGTACTTC
CDR3aa: CASSSLLAGGPLKTQYF

j_gene: TRBJ2-1
abundance: few
d_gene: .
len: 14
v_gene: TRBV28
CDR3nt: TGTGCCAGCAGTCCGTCCGGATATTACAATGAGCAGTTCTTC
CDR3aa: CASSPSGYYNEQFF

j_gene: TRBJ2-7
abundance: .
d_gene: TRBD2
len: 15
v_gene: TRBV13
CDR3nt: TGTGCCAGCAGCTGGACCCGAGCGGGAGGGGACGAGCAGTACTTC
CDR3aa: CASSWTRAGGDEQYF

j_gene: TRBJ1-2
abundance: few
d_gene: .
len: 16
v_gene: TRBV12-3/TRBV12-4
CDR3nt: TGTGCCAGCAGTGCGACCCTCGGGGGGCCCAGGTATGGCTACACCTTC
CDR3aa: CASSATLGGPRYGYTF

j_gene: TRBJ2-1
abundance: .
d_gene: TRBD2
len: 17
v_gene: TRBV20-1
CDR3nt: TGCAGTGCTACCCAAGGAACGGGGGGAAGGGGCTACAATGAGCAGTTCTTC
CDR3aa: CSATQGTGGRGYNEQFF

j_gene: TRBJ2-7
abundance: .
d_gene: TRBD1
len: 13
v_gene: TRBV10-3
CDR3nt: TGTGCCATCAGTACGGGACAGTTCTACGAGCAGTACTTC
CDR3aa: CAISTGQFYEQYF

j_gene: TRBJ2-3
abundance: few
d_gene: .
len: 16
v_gene: TRBV9
CDR3nt: TGTGCCAGCAGCGCCTGGGGAGGGGGCCTCACAGATACGCAGTATTTT
CDR3aa: CASSAWGGGLTDTQYF

j_gene: TRBJ2-3
abundance: .
d_gene: TRBD2
len: 14
v_gene: TRBV28
CDR3nt: TGTGCCAGCAGCCATAGACTAGCTACAGATACGCAGTATTTT
CDR3aa: CASSHRLATDTQYF

j_gene: TRBJ2-1
abundance: few
d_gene: TRBD1
len: 13
v_gene: TRBV20-1
CDR3nt: TGCAGGGCGGGACAGGGATCGCCCAATGAGCAGTTCTTC
CDR3aa: CRAGQGSPNEQFF

j_gene: TRBJ1-5
abundance: few
d_gene: .
len: 12
v_gene: TRBV10-3
CDR3nt: TGTGCCATCAGTGACGGCAATCAGCCCCAGCATTTT
CDR3aa: CAISDGNQPQHF

j_gene: TRBJ1-5
abundance: .
d_gene: .
len: 14
v_gene: TRBV27
CDR3nt: TGTGCCAGCAGTCAAACAGGGCGCAATCAGCCCCAGCATTTT
CDR3aa: CASSQTGRNQPQHF

j_gene: TRBJ1-5
abundance: .
d_gene: .
len: 14
v_gene: TRBV4-1
CDR3nt: TGCGCCAGCAGCCAAGATCGAGGGCCAAAGCCCCAGCATTTT
CDR3aa: CASSQDRGPKPQHF

j_gene: TRBJ2-1
abundance: .
d_gene: TRBD2
len: 16
v_gene: TRBV4-1
CDR3nt: TGCGCCAGCAGCGGACTAGCGGGAGAGTCCTACAATGAGCAGTTCTTC
CDR3aa: CASSGLAGESYNEQFF

j_gene: TRBJ2-7
abundance: .
d_gene: TRBD2
len: 15
v_gene: TRBV3-1
CDR3nt: TGTGCCAGCAGCCCGCCGGGGACTAGCGTCGTTACCCAGTACTTC
CDR3aa: CASSPPGTSVVTQYF

j_gene: TRBJ2-7
abundance: few
d_gene: .
len: 16
v_gene: TRBV18
CDR3nt: TGTGCCAGCTCATCAACCATGACGGGGAGCTCCTACGAGCAGTACTTC
CDR3aa: CASSSTMTGSSYEQYF

j_gene: TRBJ2-7
abundance: .
d_gene: TRBD2
len: 14
v_gene: TRBV6-5
CDR3nt: TGTGCCAGCAGTTACTCCTCGACGGGGGGCGAGCAGTACTTC
CDR3aa: CASSYSSTGGEQYF